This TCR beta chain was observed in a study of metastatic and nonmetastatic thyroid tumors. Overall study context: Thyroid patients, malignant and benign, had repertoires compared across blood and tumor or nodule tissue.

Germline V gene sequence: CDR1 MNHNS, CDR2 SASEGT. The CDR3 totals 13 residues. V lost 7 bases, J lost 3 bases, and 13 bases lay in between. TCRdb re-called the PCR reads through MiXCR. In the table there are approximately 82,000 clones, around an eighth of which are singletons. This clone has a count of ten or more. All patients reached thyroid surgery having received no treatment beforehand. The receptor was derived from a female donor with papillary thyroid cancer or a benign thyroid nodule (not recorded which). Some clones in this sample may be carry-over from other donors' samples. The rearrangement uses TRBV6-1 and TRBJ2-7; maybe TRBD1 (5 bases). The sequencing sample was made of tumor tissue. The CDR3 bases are TGTGCCAGCACCCTGGGGCAGCACTACGAGCAGTACTTC. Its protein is CASTLGQHYEQYF.